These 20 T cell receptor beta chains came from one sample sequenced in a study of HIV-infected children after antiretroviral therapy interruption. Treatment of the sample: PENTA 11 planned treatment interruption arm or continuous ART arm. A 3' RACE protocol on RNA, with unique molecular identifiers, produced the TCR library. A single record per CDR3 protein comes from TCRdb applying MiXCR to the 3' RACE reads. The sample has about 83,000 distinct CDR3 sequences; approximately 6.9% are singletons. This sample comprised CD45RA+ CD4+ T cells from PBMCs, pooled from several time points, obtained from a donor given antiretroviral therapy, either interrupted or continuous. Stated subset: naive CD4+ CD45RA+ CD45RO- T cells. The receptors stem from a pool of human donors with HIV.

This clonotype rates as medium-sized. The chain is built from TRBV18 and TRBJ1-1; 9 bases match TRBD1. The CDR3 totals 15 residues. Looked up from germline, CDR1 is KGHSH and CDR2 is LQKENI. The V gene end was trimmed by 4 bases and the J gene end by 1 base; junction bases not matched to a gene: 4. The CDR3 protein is CASSLGQGGNTEAFF. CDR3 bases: TGTGCCAGCTCACTGGGACAGGGAGGGAACACTGAAGCTTTCTTT. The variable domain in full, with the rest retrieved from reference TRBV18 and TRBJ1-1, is NAGVMQNPRHLVRRRGQEARLRCSPMKGHSHVYWYRQLPEEGLKFMVYLQKENIIDESGMPKERFSAEFPKEGPSILRIQQVVRGDSAAYFCASSLGQGGNTEAFFGQGTRLTVV.

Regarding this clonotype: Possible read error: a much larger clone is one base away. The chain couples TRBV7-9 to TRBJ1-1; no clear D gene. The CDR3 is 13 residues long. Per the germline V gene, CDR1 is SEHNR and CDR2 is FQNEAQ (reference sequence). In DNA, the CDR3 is TGTGCCAGCAGCTTTGATAGCGGAACTGAAGATTTCTTT. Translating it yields CASSFDSGTEDFF.

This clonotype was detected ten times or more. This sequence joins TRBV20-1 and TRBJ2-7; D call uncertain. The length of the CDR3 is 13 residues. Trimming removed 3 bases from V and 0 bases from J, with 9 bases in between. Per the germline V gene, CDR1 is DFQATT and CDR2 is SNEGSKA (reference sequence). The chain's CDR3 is CSASGLSSYEQYF. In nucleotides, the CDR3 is TGCAGTGCTAGCGGGCTAAGCTCCTACGAGCAGTACTTC.

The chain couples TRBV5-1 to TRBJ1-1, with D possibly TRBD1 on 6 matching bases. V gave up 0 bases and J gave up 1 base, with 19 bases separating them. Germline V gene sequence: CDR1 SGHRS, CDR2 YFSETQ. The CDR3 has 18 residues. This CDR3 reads CASSLGAGRGKKNTEAFF. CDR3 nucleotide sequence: TGCGCCAGCAGCTTGGGGGCGGGCAGGGGAAAAAAGAACACTGAAGCTTTCTTT.

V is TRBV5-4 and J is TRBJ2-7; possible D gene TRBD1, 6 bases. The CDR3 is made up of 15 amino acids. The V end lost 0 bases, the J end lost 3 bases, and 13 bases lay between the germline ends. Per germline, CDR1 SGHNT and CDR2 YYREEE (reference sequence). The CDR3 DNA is TGTGCCAGCAGCTTGGGAAAGCAGGGGAACTACGAGCAGTACTTC. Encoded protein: CASSLGKQGNYEQYF.

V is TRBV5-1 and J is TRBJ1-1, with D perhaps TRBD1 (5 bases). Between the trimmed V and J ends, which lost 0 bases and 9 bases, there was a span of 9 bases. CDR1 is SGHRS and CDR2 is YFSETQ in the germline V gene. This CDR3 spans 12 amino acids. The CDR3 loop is CASSLESDKAFF. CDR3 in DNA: TGCGCCAGCAGCTTGGAATCGGACAAAGCTTTCTTT.

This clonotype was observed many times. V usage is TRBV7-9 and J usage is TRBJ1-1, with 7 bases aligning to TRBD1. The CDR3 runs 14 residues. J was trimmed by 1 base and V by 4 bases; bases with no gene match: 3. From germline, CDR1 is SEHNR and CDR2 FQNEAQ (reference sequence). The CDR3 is CASSSQGGNTEAFF. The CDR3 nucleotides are TGTGCCAGCAGCTCGCAGGGGGGGAACACTGAAGCTTTCTTT. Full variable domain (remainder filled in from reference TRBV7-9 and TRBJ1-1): DTGVSQNPRHKITKRGQNVTFRCDPISEHNRLYWYRQTLGQGPEFLTYFQNEAQLEKSRLLSDRFSAERPKGSFSTLEIQRTEQGDSAMYLCASSSQGGNTEAFFGQGTRLTVV.

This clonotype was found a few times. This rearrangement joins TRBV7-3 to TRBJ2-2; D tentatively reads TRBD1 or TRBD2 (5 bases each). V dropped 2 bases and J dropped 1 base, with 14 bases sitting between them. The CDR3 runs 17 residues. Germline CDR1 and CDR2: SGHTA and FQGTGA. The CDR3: CASSLGPGTGNTGELFF. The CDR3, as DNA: TGTGCCAGCAGCTTAGGTCCCGGGACCGGGAACACCGGGGAGCTGTTTTTT.

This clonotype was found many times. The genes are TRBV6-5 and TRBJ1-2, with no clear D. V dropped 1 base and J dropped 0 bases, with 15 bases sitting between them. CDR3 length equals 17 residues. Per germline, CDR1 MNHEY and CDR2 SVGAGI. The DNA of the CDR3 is TGTGCCAGCAGTTACTTCAGGTCCGGCAGAACTAACTATGGCTACACCTTC. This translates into CASSYFRSGRTNYGYTF.

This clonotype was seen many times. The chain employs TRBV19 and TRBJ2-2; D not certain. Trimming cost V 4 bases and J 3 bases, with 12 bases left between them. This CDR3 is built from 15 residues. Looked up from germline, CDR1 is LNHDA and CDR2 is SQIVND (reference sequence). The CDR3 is CASSSLADDTGELFF. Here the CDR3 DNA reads TGTGCCAGTAGTAGTTTGGCAGACGACACCGGGGAGCTGTTTTTT.

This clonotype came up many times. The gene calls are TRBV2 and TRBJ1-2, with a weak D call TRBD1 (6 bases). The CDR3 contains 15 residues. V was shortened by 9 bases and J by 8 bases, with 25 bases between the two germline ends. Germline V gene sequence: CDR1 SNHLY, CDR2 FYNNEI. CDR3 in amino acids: CARGMTWGASSGYTF. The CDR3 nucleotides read TGTGCCAGGGGGATGACATGGGGGGCGAGTTCGGGCTACACCTTC.

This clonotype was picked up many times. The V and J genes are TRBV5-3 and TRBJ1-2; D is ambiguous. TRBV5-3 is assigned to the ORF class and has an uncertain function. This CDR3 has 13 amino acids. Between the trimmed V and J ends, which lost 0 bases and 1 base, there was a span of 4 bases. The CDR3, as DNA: TGTGCCAGAAGCTTGGGCAGTAACTATGGCTACACCTTC. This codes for CARSLGSNYGYTF.

In DNA, the CDR3 is TGCGCCAGCGGACCGAAGTACCATACAGGGGGCCGTCCCTACGAGCAGTACTTC. Translation gives CASGPKYHTGGRPYEQYF. J is TRBJ2-7 and V is TRBV5-1, with 9 bases lining up with TRBD1. The CDR3 extends over 18 amino acids. Germline CDR1 reads SGHRS; CDR2 reads YFSETQ. V was clipped by 7 bases and J by 2 bases; unmatched bases: 19. The variable domain in full, completed from reference TRBV5-1 and TRBJ2-7, reads KAGVTQTPRYLIKTRGQQVTLSCSPISGHRSVSWYQQTPGQGLQFLFEYFSETQRNKGNFPGRFSGRQFSNSRSEMNVSTLELGDSALYLCASGPKYHTGGRPYEQYFGPGTRLTVT.

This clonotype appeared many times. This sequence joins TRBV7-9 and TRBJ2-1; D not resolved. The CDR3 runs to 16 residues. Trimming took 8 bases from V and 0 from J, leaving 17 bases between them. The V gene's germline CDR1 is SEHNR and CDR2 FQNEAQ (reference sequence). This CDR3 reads CASGHKTVSSYNEQFF. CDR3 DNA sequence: TGTGCCAGCGGCCATAAAACAGTCTCCTCCTACAATGAGCAGTTCTTC.

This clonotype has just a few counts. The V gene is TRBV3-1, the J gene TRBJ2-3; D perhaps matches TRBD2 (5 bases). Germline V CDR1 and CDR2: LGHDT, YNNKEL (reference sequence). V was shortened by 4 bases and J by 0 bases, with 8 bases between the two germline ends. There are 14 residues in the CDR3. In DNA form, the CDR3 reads TGTGCCAGCAGCCGTGAGGGAAGCACAGATACGCAGTATTTT. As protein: CASSREGSTDTQYF.

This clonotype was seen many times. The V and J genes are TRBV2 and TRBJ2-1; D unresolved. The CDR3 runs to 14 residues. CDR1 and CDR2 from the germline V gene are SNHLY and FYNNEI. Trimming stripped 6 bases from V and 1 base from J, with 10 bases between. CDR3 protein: CASRMITSYNEQFF. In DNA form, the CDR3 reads TGTGCCAGCAGGATGATCACATCCTACAATGAGCAGTTCTTC.

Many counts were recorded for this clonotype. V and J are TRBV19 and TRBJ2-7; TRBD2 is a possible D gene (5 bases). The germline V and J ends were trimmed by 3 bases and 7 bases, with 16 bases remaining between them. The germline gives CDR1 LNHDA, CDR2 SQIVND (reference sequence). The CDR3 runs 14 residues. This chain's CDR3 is CASSIEVGVREQYF. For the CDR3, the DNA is TGTGCCAGTAGTATTGAGGTCGGGGTAAGGGAGCAGTACTTC.

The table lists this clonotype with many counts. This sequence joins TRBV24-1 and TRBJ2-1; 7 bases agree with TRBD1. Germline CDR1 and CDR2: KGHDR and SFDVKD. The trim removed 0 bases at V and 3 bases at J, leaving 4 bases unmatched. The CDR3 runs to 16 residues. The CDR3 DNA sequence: TGTGCCACCAGTGATTTGAACAGGGGTTTCTACAATGAGCAGTTCTTC. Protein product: CATSDLNRGFYNEQFF.

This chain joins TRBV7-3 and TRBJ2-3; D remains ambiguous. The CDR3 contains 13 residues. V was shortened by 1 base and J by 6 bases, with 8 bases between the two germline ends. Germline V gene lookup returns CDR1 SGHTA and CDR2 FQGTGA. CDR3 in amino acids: CASSLNRRDTQYF. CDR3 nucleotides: TGTGCCAGCAGCTTAAACCGCCGGGATACGCAGTATTTT. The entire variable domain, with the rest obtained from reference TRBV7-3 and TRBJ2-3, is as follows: GAGVSQTPSNKVTEKGKYVELRCDPISGHTALYWYRQSLGQGPEFLIYFQGTGAADDSGLPNDRFFAVRPEGSVSTLKIQRTERGDSAVYLCASSLNRRDTQYFGPGTRLTVL.

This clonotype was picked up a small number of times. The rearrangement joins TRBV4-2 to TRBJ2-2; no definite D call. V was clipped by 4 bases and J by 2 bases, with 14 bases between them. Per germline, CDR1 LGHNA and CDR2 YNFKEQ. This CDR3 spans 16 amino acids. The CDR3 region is CASSPPRYRNTGELFF. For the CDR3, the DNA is TGTGCCAGCAGCCCCCCGCGGTACCGTAACACCGGGGAGCTGTTTTTT.